This T cell receptor (beta chain) was observed in a study of Ad26.COV2.S vaccination and SARS-CoV-2 variants. Study-wide findings and caveats: Recipients given vaccine exceeded placebo recipients in spike-specific TCR breadth.

The CDR3 consists of 15 residues. The V end lost 0 bases, the J end lost 9 bases, and 15 bases lay between the germline ends. From germline, CDR1 is LGHDT and CDR2 YNNKEL (reference sequence). This clone was detected only once. Its antigen remains unknown. Repertoires were generated with immunoSEQ multiplex PCR, while TCRdb's copy carries only in-frame clones and drops some. The table has roughly 700,000 clones, about 90% seen once; the top ten hold about 1.5%. Regarding treatment: roughly 18 received Ad26.COV2.S at low or high dose, single or two shots; about 5 received placebo; per-sample allocation not given. Collection of samples fell on day 63 after the first vaccine or placebo injection.

Source: peripheral blood, taken in a trial of Ad26.COV2.S vaccine versus placebo. This receptor was taken from a person aged 18-60 years who received the Ad26.COV2.S COVID-19 vaccine or a placebo. This chain connects TRBV3-1 (or the pseudogene TRBV3-2) to TRBJ2-1; D uncertain. CDR3 sequence reads: CASSQEAGRLSEQFF. The CDR3 nucleotides are TGTGCCAGCAGCCAAGAAGCTGGACGCCTCAGTGAGCAGTTCTTC.